This T cell receptor beta chain was documented in a study of T cells in Graves' hyperthyroidism and ophthalmopathy. It was RNA transcripts that yielded the amplified TCR beta CDR3 regions. During a first-round RT-PCR of the TCR CDR3, the HTBI primer set was used. Using its own MiXCR run on the multiplex PCR reads, TCRdb lists one record per CDR3 protein. The profile shows nearly 750,000 distinct CDR3 sequences, 30% to 40% of them singletons. No progression to ophthalmopathy during 18 months of follow-up defined stable disease. Study-wide results and caveats: The model foresaw ophthalmopathy a median roughly 6 months prior to onset.

CDR1 LNHDA and CDR2 SQIVND come from the germline V gene (reference sequence). The V gene lost 3 bases and the J gene lost 2 bases, with 11 bases spanning the gap. The CDR3 consists of 16 residues. Points on this clonotype: Its specificity is unknown.

The TCR comes from a woman aged 40 to 50 with Graves' hyperthyroidism. Sequencing was carried out using blood. This chain joins TRBV19 and TRBJ2-6; the D gene is possibly TRBD1 (5 bases). The CDR3 DNA is TGTGCCAGTAGTATTTCAGGGCGCCCTGGGGCCAACGTCCTGACTTTC. Encoded protein: CASSISGRPGANVLTF.